The 4 T cell receptor beta chains below come from one sample, sequenced in a study of response to subunit inactivated influenza vaccine (dated by TCRdb to the late 2010s). Libraries were built with RT-PCR. The instrument was an Illumina HiSeq 2500. In TCRdb, the public reads were trimmed at Q25 with fastp and aligned with MiXCR, with productive beta chains retained. Each CDR3 protein appears once, grouped with its most common genes and DNA. This sample gives 500,000 to 600,000 distinct CDR3 sequences in total; approximately 10% of them show up just once. Of the sample, approximately 11% is held by the ten largest clones. The same sample was also studied in work on T cells expressing NK-cell markers. From the second report: 5'RACE template switching, by which a universal primer site and unique molecular identifiers were added, was used to make TCR beta cDNA libraries.

This specimen consisted of PBMCs from blood, obtained on the day of vaccination. These receptors came from a man in his forties or fifties who received an inactivated influenza vaccine. Donor details come from another sample of the same person, matched by shared clones.

The chain is built from TRBV2 and TRBJ2-1; the match to TRBD1 covers 11 bases. Germline-derived CDR1 and CDR2 are SNHLY and FYNNEI. The CDR3 totals 16 residues. Trimming cost V 6 bases and J 1 base; bases outside gene matches: 5. The CDR3 region is CASRPGTGGSYNEQFF. The CDR3, as DNA: TGTGCCAGCAGACCCGGGACAGGGGGGTCCTACAATGAGCAGTTCTTC.

The chain is built from TRBV7-2 and TRBJ1-5; 8 bases match TRBD1. The V segment lost 5 bases and the J segment 9 bases; nucleotides outside the gene matches: 6. Germline V gene sequence: CDR1 SGHTA, CDR2 FQGNSA. This CDR3 has 13 amino acids. CDR3 loop: CASSAGQARPQHF. The DNA of the CDR3 is TGTGCCAGCAGCGCGGGACAGGCCCGGCCCCAGCATTTT.

This clonotype occurred a few times. The rearrangement uses TRBV28 and TRBJ2-7; 7 bases are a match to TRBD1. Germline V CDR1 and CDR2: MDHEN, SYDVKM. The CDR3 sequence is 15 residues long. V lost 5 bases and J lost 4; bases outside the gene matches: 11. The CDR3 DNA sequence: TGTGCCAGCAGTGCCCCGTCTTACAGGGGATACGAGCAGTACTTC. Protein sequence: CASSAPSYRGYEQYF.

This chain uses TRBV25-1 with TRBJ2-3; 8 nucleotides match TRBD1. Germline V gene data show CDR1 as MGHDK and CDR2 as SYGVNS. This CDR3 contains 16 residues. The V segment lost 4 bases and the J segment 0 bases; nucleotides outside the gene matches: 6. DNA for the CDR3: TGTGCCAGCAGTGCCAGGGGGCGAGGAAGCACAGATACGCAGTATTTT. Its protein product is CASSARGRGSTDTQYF.